These 24 T cell receptor beta chains originate from one sample sequenced in a study of control samples from healthy donors and cancer patients. The assay was immunoSEQ multiplex PCR, and TCRdb's table has in-frame clones only and misses some. The table shows about 72,000 clones, with approximately 92% occurring only once. What was sequenced was blood. The source of these receptors is an older woman in good health.

The chain carries TRBV6-1 and TRBJ1-6, with no clear D. Trimming pared 3 bases from V and 6 bases from J, leaving 12 bases between. Germline CDR1 and CDR2: MNHNS and SASEGT. This CDR3 spans 15 amino acids. This chain's CDR3 is CASSDETVFNSPLHF. CDR3 sequence (DNA): TGTGCCAGCAGTGATGAGACGGTTTTTAATTCACCCCTCCACTTT.

A single count supports this clone. The V gene is TRBV6-1, the J gene TRBJ2-7, with D hard to call. The V end lost 2 bases, the J end lost 5 bases, and 7 bases lay between the germline ends. Germline lookup yields CDR1 MNHNS and CDR2 SASEGT. The CDR3 consists of 12 residues. The CDR3 bases are TGTGCCAGCAGTGAATGGGTGGACGAGCAGTACTTC. It codes for CASSEWVDEQYF.

This clone was counted a few times. J is TRBJ1-6 and V is TRBV5-1; 8 positions match TRBD1. Germline V gene lookup returns CDR1 SGHRS and CDR2 YFSETQ. The CDR3 is made up of 15 amino acids. With 2 bases clipped from V and 10 bases from J, the junction kept 8 bases outside the gene matches. As DNA, the CDR3 is TGCGCCAGCAGCTTACGAGACAGGGGTGGCTCACCCCTCCACTTT. Protein: CASSLRDRGGSPLHF.

V gene TRBV7-2 combines with J gene TRBJ2-7; no reliable D call. The CDR3 has 15 residues. Trimming pared 0 bases from V and 0 bases from J, leaving 9 bases between. The germline V gene has CDR1 SGHTA and CDR2 FQGNSA. CDR3 in DNA: TGTGCCAGCAGCTTAGCCGAGCCTGGCTCCTACGAGCAGTACTTC. Translation: CASSLAEPGSYEQYF.

The V and J genes are TRBV6-1 and TRBJ2-1; 14 nucleotides agree with TRBD2. The germline V gene encodes CDR1 MNHNS and CDR2 SASEGT. Unmatched junction bases numbered 11, after V lost 0 bases and J lost 7 bases. This CDR3 region has 19 residues. The CDR3 DNA follows: TGTGCCAGCAGTGAAGCGCTTCTGGGACTAGCGGGAGTATATAATGAGCAGTTCTTC. The encoded protein is CASSEALLGLAGVYNEQFF.

This clone showed up just once. V usage is TRBV28 and J usage is TRBJ1-5; 9 bases agree with TRBD1. Trimming removed 4 bases from V and 5 bases from J; junction bases left unmatched: 9. Germline V gene data show CDR1 as MDHEN and CDR2 as SYDVKM. CDR3 size: 16 residues. CDR3 DNA sequence: TGTGCCAGCAGTTCACCCACAGGGGGCGGATATCAGCCCCAGCATTTT. Its translation is CASSSPTGGGYQPQHF.

The chain links TRBV29-1 to TRBJ2-7; possibly TRBD2 for D (6 bases). V lost 4 bases to trimming and J lost 3 bases, with 16 bases between them. The CDR3 is 14 amino acids. CDR1 SQVTM and CDR2 ANQGSEA come from the germline V gene. DNA for the CDR3: TGCAGCGTTGTTCCTGGGCCTAGCGTCTACGAGCAGTACTTC. Amino acid sequence: CSVVPGPSVYEQYF.

The CDR3 loop reads CASRDSLAKNIQYF. The CDR3, as DNA: TGTGCCAGTAGGGACAGTTTAGCCAAAAACATTCAGTACTTC. V and J are TRBV19 and TRBJ2-4, with D possibly matching TRBD1 (6 bases). This CDR3 contains 14 residues. V gave up 6 bases and J gave up 0 bases, with 9 bases separating them. Germline lookup yields CDR1 LNHDA and CDR2 SQIVND (reference sequence).

Only one count was recorded for this clone. The rearrangement joins TRBV19 to TRBJ2-1; no definite D call. With 3 bases removed from V and 0 bases from J, the gap between germline ends came to 12 bases. The CDR3 runs to 16 residues. Germline CDR1 and CDR2: LNHDA and SQIVND (reference sequence). The CDR3 nucleotides are TGTGCCAGTAGTATCCCCGGCTGGAGCTCCTACAATGAGCAGTTCTTC. It encodes CASSIPGWSSYNEQFF.

CDR3 DNA: TGTGCCAGCACCAGGGGGAGGGATGAAAAACTGTTTTTT. Translating it yields CASTRGRDEKLFF. The chain links TRBV2 to TRBJ1-4; 7 bases map to TRBD1. V lost 7 bases, J lost 6 bases, and 5 bases stayed unmatched. The CDR3 is made up of 13 amino acids. Germline assignment: CDR1 SNHLY and CDR2 FYNNEI.

This clone showed up just once. The chain carries TRBV10-1 and TRBJ2-7; weak D call: TRBD2 (6 bases). The V end was cut by 11 bases, the J end by 1 base, with 30 bases between. The V gene's germline CDR1 is WNHNN and CDR2 SYGVQD (reference sequence). This CDR3 is 18 amino acids long. CDR3 loop: CACHTPGLQEGISYEQYF. CDR3 nucleotide sequence: TGCGCCTGTCATACCCCGGGACTCCAAGAGGGTATATCCTACGAGCAGTACTTC.

This chain links TRBV28 with TRBJ1-5; TRBD1 might be the D (5 bases). The V and J ends lost 7 bases and 6 bases respectively, with 19 bases between them. CDR1 and CDR2 (germline): MDHEN, SYDVKM. The length of the CDR3 is 15 residues. The CDR3 nucleotides are TGTGCCAGCACCCCGGGAAGGGGTTGGAGTCAGCCCCAGCATTTT. Translation gives CASTPGRGWSQPQHF.

J is TRBJ2-2 and V is TRBV4-2; D is ambiguous. The CDR3 runs to 13 residues. The germline V and J ends were trimmed by 0 bases and 5 bases, with 4 bases remaining between them. CDR1 is LGHNA and CDR2 is YNFKEQ in the germline V gene. CDR3 amino acids: CASSQESTGELFF. The CDR3 DNA follows: TGTGCCAGCAGCCAAGAAAGTACCGGGGAGCTGTTTTTT.

The chain recombines TRBV12-3 or TRBV12-4 with TRBJ1-5; D not certain. The germline V and J ends were trimmed by 3 bases and 2 bases, with 5 bases remaining between them. The CDR3 runs to 13 residues. For the CDR3, the DNA is TGTGCCAGCAGTTTTTGGGGCAATCAGCCCCAGCATTTT. It encodes CASSFWGNQPQHF.

The V call is TRBV28, the J call TRBJ2-7, with 7 bases matching TRBD1. Germline CDR1 reads MDHEN; CDR2 reads SYDVKM. The CDR3 is 15 residues long. V lost 6 bases, J lost 6 bases, and 14 bases stayed unmatched. CDR3 residues: CASSSGQASVREQYF. The CDR3, as DNA: TGTGCCAGCAGCTCAGGACAGGCCTCAGTCCGCGAGCAGTACTTC.

This sequence joins TRBV14 and TRBJ1-4; maybe TRBD1 (6 bases). V was clipped by 2 bases and J by 2 bases, with 12 bases between them. Per the germline V gene, CDR1 is SGHDN and CDR2 is FVKESK. The CDR3 sequence is 16 residues long. The CDR3 here is CASSQQQGGTNEKLFF. Written as DNA, the CDR3 is TGTGCCAGCAGCCAACAACAGGGTGGGACTAATGAAAAACTGTTTTTT.

V usage is TRBV28 and J usage is TRBJ2-7; weak D call: TRBD2 (7 bases). V was cut by 5 bases and J by 3 bases, with 17 bases left in between. Germline values: CDR1 MDHEN, CDR2 SYDVKM. The CDR3 is 15 amino acids. CDR3 bases: TGTGCCAGCAGTCAAGTCGGGGGGCGACTCTACGAGCAGTACTTC. It encodes CASSQVGGRLYEQYF. The entire variable domain, with the rest obtained from reference TRBV28 and TRBJ2-7, is as follows: DVKVTQSSRYLVKRTGEKVFLECVQDMDHENMFWYRQDPGLGLRLIYFSYDVKMKEKGDIPEGYSVSREKKERFSLILESASTNQTSMYLCASSQVGGRLYEQYFGPGTRLTVT.

The chain couples TRBV19 to TRBJ1-4, with 7 bases that match TRBD1. Trimming removed 5 bases from V and 4 bases from J; junction bases left unmatched: 4. In germline, CDR1 is LNHDA, CDR2 SQIVND (reference sequence). The CDR3 spans 14 residues. The CDR3 protein is CASSPDRDNEKLFF. Written as DNA, the CDR3 is TGTGCCAGTAGTCCCGACAGGGATAATGAAAAACTGTTTTTT.

The chain recombines TRBV18 with TRBJ2-1, with 8 bases that match TRBD2. The CDR3 loop spans 15 amino acids. Germline CDR1 and CDR2: KGHSH and LQKENI. V lost 8 bases, J lost 0 bases, and 6 bases stayed unmatched. The CDR3 DNA is TGTGCCAGCGTTAGCGGGATTAGCTCCTACAATGAGCAGTTCTTC. Translated, it gives CASVSGISSYNEQFF. Based on the CDR3 plus reference TRBV18 and TRBJ2-1, the full variable domain is NAGVMQNPRHLVRRRGQEARLRCSPMKGHSHVYWYRQLPEEGLKFMVYLQKENIIDESGMPKERFSAEFPKEGPSILRIQQVVRGDSAAYFCASVSGISSYNEQFFGPGTRLTVL.

V usage is TRBV24-1 and J usage is TRBJ2-4; possible D gene TRBD1, 5 bases. The germline V and J ends were trimmed by 3 bases and 3 bases, with 8 bases remaining between them. CDR1 and CDR2 (germline): KGHDR, SFDVKD. The CDR3 length is 14 residues. For the CDR3, the DNA is TGTGCCACCAGTGATGGGCAGGGCAAAAACATTCAGTACTTC. Translation gives CATSDGQGKNIQYF.

This clone came up once. The CDR3: CASSPAGTGSRGYTF. For the CDR3, the DNA is TGTGCCAGCTCACCAGCCGGGACAGGGAGTCGTGGCTACACCTTC. The chain is built from TRBV18 and TRBJ1-2, with 9 bases matching TRBD1. V shed 2 bases, J shed 7 bases, and the junction held 8 bases outside the gene matches. The CDR3 covers 15 residues. Germline V gives CDR1 KGHSH, CDR2 LQKENI.

The chain is built from TRBV3-1 (or the pseudogene TRBV3-2) and TRBJ1-2, with 12 bases identical to TRBD1. From germline, CDR1 is LGHDT and CDR2 YNNKEL (reference sequence). The V and J ends lost 6 bases and 8 bases, in that order; junction bases with no gene match: 7. The CDR3 consists of 14 residues. The CDR3 bases are TGTGCCAGCAGTACCGGGACAGGGGGCGTAGGCTACACCTTC. This encodes CASSTGTGGVGYTF.

The rearrangement links TRBV7-9 to TRBJ2-1, with TRBD2 as a possible D gene (5 bases). This CDR3 comprises 12 residues. Germline V lookup: CDR1 SEHNR, CDR2 FQNEAQ (reference sequence). V dropped 8 bases and J dropped 8 bases, with 13 bases sitting between them. The CDR3 region is CASGLATDEQFF. The CDR3 region has the DNA TGTGCCAGCGGTCTAGCTACCGATGAGCAGTTCTTC.

The chain couples TRBV7-9 to TRBJ2-1, with D hard to call. The germline V gene encodes CDR1 SEHNR and CDR2 FQNEAQ (reference sequence). The CDR3 is 13 residues long. V lost 1 base to trimming and J lost 7 bases, with 8 bases between them. The CDR3: CASSLELKNEQFF. For the CDR3, the DNA is TGTGCCAGCAGCTTAGAACTGAAGAATGAGCAGTTCTTC.